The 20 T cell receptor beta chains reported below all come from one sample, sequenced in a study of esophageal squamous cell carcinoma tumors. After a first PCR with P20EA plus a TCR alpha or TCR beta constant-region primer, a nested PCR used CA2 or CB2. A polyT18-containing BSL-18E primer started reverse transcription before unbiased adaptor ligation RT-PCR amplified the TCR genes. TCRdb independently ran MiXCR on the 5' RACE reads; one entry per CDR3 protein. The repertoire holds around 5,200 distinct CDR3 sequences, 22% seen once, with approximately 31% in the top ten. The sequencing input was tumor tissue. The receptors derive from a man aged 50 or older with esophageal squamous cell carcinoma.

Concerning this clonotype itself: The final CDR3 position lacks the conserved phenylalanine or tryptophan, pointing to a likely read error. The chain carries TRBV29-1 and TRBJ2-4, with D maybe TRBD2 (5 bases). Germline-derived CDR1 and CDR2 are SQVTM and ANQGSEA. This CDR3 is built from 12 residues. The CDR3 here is CSVKGVPNIQYL. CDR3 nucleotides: TGCAGTGTTAAGGGAGTCCCCAACATTCAGTACCTC.

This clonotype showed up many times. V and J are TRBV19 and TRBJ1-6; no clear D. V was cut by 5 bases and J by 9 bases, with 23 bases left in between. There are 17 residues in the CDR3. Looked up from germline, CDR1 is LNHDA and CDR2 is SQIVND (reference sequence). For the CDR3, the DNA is TGTGCCAGTAGTGCCTACTTTGCGACCGAGCTCGGTTCACCCCTCCACTTT. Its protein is CASSAYFATELGSPLHF. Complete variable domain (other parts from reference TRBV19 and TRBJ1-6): DGGITQSPKYLFRKEGQNVTLSCEQNLNHDAMYWYRQDPGQGLRLIYYSQIVNDFQKGDIAEGYSVSREKKESFPLTVTSAQKNPTAFYLCASSAYFATELGSPLHFGNGTRLTVT.

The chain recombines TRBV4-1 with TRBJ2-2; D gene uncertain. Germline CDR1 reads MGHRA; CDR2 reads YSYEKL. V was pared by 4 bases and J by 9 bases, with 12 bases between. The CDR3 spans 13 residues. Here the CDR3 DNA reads TGCGCCAGCAGCCCCTCGACCTACCGGGAGCTGTTTTTT. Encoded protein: CASSPSTYRELFF.

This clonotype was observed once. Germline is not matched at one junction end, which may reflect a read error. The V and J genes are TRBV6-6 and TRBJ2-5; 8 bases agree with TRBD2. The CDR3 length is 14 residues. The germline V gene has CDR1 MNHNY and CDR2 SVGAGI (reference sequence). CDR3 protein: CANSYGRARETQYF. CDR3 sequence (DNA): TGTGCCAACAGTTACGGGAGGGCCCGGGAGACCCAGTACTTC.

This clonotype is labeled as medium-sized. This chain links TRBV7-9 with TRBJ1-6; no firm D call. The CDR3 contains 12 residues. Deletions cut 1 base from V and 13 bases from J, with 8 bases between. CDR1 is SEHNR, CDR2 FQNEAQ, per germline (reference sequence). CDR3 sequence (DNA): TGTGCCAGCAGCTTAGATTTGGGGCCCCTCCACTTT. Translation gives CASSLDLGPLHF. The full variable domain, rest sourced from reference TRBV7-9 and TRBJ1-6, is DTGVSQNPRHKITKRGQNVTFRCDPISEHNRLYWYRQTLGQGPEFLTYFQNEAQLEKSRLLSDRFSAERPKGSFSTLEIQRTEQGDSAMYLCASSLDLGPLHFGNGTRLTVT.

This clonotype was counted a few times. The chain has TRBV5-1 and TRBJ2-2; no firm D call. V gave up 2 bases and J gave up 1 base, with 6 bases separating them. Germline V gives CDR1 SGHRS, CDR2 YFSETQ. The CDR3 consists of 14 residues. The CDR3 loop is CASSFAGNTGELFF. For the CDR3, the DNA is TGCGCCAGCAGCTTCGCAGGGAACACCGGGGAGCTGTTTTTT.

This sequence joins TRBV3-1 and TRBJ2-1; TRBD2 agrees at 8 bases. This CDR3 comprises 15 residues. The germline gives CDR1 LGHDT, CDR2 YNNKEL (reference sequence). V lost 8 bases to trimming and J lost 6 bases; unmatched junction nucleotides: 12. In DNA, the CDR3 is TGTGCCAGCTCCCCCGGGGGGGGCTTGGGCAATGAGCAGTTCTTC. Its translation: CASSPGGGLGNEQFF.

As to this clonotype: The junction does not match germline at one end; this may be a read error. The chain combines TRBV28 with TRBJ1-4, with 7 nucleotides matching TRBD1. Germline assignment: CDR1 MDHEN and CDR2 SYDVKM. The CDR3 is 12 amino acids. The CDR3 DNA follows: TGCGCTGGCAGGGGGACTAATGAAAAACTGTTTTTT. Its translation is CAGRGTNEKLFF. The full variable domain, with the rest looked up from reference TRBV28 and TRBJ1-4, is DVKVTQSSRYLVKRTGEKVFLECVQDMDHENMFWYRQDPGLGLRLIYFSYDVKMKEKGDIPEGYSVSREKKERFSLILESASTNQTSMYLCAGRGTNEKLFFGSGTQLSVL.

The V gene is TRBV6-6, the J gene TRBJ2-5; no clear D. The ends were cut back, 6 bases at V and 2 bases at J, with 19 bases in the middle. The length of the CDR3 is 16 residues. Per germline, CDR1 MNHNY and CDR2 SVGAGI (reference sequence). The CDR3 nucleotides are TGTGCCAGCAGACTATATCCCAACCCAGAACAAGAGACCCAGTACTTC. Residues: CASRLYPNPEQETQYF.

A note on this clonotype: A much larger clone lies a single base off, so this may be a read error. The CDR3 DNA sequence: TGTGCCAGCAGTTCGGGACAGGGGTGCGGCTACACCTTC. Its protein product is CASSSGQGCGYTF. V usage is TRBV28 and J usage is TRBJ1-2; 10 bases agree with TRBD1. V shed 4 bases and J 8 bases; nucleotides not matched to a gene: 4. This CDR3 region has 13 residues. CDR1 is MDHEN, CDR2 SYDVKM, per germline.

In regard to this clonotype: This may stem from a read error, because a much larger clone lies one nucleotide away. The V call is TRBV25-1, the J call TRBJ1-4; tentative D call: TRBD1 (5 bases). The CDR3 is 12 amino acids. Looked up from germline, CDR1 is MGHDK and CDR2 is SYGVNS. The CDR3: CANSEGTGKLFF. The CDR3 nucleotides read TGTGCCAACAGTGAAGGAACAGGCAAACTGTTTTTT.

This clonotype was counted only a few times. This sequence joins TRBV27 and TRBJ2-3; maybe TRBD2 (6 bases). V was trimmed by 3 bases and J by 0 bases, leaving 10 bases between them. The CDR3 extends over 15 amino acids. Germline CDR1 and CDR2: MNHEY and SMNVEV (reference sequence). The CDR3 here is CASSFGGFSTDTQYF. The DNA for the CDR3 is TGTGCCAGCAGTTTCGGGGGATTTAGCACAGATACGCAGTATTTT.

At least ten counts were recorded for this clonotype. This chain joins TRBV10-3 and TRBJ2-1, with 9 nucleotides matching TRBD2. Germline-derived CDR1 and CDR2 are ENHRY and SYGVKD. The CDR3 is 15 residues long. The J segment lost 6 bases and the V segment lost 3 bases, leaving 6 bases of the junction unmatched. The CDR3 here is CAISEDSGSINEQFF. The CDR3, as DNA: TGTGCCATCAGTGAAGATAGCGGGAGTATCAATGAGCAGTTCTTC.

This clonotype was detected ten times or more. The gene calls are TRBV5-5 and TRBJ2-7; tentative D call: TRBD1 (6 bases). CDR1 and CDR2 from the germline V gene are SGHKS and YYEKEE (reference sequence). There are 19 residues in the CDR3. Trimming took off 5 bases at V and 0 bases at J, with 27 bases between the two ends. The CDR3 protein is CASSFLPPLFGTFSYEQYF. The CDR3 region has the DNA TGTGCCAGCAGTTTCCTCCCCCCCCTGTTTGGGACATTCTCCTACGAGCAGTACTTC.

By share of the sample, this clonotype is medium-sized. The CDR3 DNA reads as TGTGCCAGCAACCTACAGGGTTATGGCTACACCTTC. Protein product: CASNLQGYGYTF. The chain links TRBV6-1 to TRBJ1-2, with a tentative D call TRBD1 (6 bases). This CDR3 has 12 residues. Germline CDR1 MNHNS, CDR2 SASEGT. Trimming shortened V by 7 bases and J by 5 bases, and 11 bases separated the two germline ends.

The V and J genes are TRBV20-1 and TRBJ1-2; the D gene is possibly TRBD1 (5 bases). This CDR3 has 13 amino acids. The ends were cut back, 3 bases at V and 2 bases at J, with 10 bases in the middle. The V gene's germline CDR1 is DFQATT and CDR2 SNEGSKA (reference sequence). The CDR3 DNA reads TGCAGTGCTAGTAAACAGGAGAACTATGGCTACACCTTC. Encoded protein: CSASKQENYGYTF.

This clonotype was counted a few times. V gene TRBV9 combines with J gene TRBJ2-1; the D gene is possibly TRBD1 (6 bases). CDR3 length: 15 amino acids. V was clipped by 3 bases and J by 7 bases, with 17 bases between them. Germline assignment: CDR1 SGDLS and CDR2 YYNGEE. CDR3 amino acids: CASSAPEGVENEQFF. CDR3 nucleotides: TGTGCCAGCAGCGCTCCAGAGGGGGTGGAAAATGAGCAGTTCTTC.

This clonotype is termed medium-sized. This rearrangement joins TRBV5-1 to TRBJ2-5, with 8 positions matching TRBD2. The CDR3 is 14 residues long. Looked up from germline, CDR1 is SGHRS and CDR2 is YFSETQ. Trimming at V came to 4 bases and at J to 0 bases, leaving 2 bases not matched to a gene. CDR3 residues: CASSAGGYQETQYF. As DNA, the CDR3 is TGCGCCAGCAGCGCGGGAGGATACCAAGAGACCCAGTACTTC. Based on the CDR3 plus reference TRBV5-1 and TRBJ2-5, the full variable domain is KAGVTQTPRYLIKTRGQQVTLSCSPISGHRSVSWYQQTPGQGLQFLFEYFSETQRNKGNFPGRFSGRQFSNSRSEMNVSTLELGDSALYLCASSAGGYQETQYFGPGTRLLVL.

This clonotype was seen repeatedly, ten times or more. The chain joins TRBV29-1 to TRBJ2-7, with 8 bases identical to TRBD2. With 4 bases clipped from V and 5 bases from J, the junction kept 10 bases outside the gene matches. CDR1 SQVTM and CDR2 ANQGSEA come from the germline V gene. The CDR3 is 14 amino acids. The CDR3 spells CSVAPGGGRDEQYF. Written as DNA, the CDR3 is TGCAGCGTTGCCCCGGGGGGGGGGCGAGACGAGCAGTACTTC.

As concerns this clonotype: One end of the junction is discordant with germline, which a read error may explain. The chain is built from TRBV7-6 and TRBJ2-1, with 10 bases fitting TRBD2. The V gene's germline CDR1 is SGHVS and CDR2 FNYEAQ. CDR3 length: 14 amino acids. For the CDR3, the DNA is TGTGCCAGCAGCCTAGCGGGGGAGGGGGATGAGCAGTTCTTC. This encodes CASSLAGEGDEQFF.